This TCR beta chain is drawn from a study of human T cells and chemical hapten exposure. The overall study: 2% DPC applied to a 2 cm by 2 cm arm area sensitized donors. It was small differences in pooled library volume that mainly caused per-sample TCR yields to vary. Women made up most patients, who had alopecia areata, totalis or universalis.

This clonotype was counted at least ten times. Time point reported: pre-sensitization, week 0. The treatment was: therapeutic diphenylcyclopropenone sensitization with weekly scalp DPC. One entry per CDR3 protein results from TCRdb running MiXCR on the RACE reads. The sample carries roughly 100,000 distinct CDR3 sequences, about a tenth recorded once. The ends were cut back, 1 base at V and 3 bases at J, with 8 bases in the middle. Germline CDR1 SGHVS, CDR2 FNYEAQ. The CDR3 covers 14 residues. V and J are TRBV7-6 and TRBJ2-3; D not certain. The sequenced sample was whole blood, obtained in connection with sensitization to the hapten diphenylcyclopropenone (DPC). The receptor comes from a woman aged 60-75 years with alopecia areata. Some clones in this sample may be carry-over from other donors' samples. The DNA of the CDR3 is TGTGCCAGCAGCTTAGTCGGCGAAACAGATACGCAGTATTTT. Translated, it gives CASSLVGETDTQYF.